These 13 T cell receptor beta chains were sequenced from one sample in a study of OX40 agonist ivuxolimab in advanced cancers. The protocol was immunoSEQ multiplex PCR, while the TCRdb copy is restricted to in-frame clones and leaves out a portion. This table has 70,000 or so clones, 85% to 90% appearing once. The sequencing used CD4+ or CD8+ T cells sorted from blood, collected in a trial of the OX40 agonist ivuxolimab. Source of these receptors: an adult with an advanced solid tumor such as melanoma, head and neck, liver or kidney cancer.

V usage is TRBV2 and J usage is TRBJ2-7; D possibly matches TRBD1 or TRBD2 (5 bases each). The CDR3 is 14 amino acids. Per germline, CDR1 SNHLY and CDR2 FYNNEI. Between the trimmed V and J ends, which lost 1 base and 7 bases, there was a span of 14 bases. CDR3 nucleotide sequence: TGTGCCAGCAGTGAAGTGGTTGGGGGTTGGGAGCAGTACTTC. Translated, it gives CASSEVVGGWEQYF. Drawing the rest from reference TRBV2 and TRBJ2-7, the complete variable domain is EPEVTQTPSHQVTQMGQEVILRCVPISNHLYFYWYRQILGQKVEFLVSFYNNEISEKSEIFDDQFSVERPDGSNFTLKIRSTKLEDSAMYFCASSEVVGGWEQYFGPGTRLTVT.

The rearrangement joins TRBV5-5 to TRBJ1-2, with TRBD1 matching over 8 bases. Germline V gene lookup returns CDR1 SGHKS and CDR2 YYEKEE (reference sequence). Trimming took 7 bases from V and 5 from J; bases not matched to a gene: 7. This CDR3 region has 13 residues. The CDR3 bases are TGTGCCAGCGCGGCAGGGGGCGGTTATGGCTACACCTTC. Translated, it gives CASAAGGGYGYTF.

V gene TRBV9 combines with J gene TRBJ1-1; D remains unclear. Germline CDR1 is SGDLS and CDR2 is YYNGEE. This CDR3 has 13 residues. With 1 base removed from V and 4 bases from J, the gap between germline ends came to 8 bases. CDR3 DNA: TGTGCCAGCAGCGTACACGTGGGCACTGAAGCTTTCTTT. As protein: CASSVHVGTEAFF. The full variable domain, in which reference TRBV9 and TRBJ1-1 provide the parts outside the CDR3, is DSGVTQTPKHLITATGQRVTLRCSPRSGDLSVYWYQQSLDQGLQFLIQYYNGEERAKGNILERFSAQQFPDLHSELNLSSLELGDSALYFCASSVHVGTEAFFGQGTRLTVV.

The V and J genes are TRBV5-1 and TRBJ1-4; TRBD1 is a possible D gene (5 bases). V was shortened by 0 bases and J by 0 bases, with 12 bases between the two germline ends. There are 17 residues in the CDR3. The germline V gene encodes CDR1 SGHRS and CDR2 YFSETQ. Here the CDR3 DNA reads TGCGCCAGCAGCTTGGGGAGACAGAAACCAACTAATGAAAAACTGTTTTTT. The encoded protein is CASSLGRQKPTNEKLFF.

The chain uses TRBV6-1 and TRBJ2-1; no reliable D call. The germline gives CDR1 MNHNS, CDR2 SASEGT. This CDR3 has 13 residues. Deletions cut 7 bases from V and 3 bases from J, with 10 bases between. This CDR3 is CASTPPRYNEQFF. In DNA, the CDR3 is TGTGCCAGCACCCCCCCACGCTACAATGAGCAGTTCTTC.

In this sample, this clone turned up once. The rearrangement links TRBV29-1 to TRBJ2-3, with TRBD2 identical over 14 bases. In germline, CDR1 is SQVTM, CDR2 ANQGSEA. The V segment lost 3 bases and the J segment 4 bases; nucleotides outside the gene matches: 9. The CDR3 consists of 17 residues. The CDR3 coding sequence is TGCAGCGTTGAGAAAGGGACTAGCGGGAGAAGGGCAGATACGCAGTATTTT. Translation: CSVEKGTSGRRADTQYF.

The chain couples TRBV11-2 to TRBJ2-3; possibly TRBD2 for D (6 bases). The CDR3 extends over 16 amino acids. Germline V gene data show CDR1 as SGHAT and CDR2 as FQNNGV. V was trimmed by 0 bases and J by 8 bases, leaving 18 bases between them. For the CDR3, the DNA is TGTGCCAGCAGCTTAGATCGGACGGGGGAGCCGGGTACGCAGTATTTT. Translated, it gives CASSLDRTGEPGTQYF.

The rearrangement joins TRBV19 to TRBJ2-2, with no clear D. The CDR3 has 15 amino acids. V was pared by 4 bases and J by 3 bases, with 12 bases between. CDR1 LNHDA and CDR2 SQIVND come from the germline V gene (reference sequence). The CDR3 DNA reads TGTGCCAGTAGTACTCCCCTACCGTACACCGGGGAGCTGTTTTTT. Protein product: CASSTPLPYTGELFF.

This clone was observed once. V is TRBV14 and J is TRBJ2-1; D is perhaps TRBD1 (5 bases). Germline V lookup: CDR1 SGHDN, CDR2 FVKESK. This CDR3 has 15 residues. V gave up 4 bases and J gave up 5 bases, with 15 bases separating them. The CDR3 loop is CASSPSPGRDNEQFF. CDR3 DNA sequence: TGTGCCAGCAGCCCAAGCCCGGGCAGGGACAATGAGCAGTTCTTC.

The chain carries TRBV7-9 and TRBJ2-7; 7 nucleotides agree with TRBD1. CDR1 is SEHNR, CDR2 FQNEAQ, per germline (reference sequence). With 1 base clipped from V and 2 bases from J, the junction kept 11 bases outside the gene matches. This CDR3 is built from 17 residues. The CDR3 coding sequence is TGTGCCAGCAGCTTAGAGCGGCAGGGGGTCCTGGCCTACGAGCAGTACTTC. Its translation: CASSLERQGVLAYEQYF. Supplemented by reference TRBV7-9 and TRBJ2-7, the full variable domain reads DTGVSQNPRHKITKRGQNVTFRCDPISEHNRLYWYRQTLGQGPEFLTYFQNEAQLEKSRLLSDRFSAERPKGSFSTLEIQRTEQGDSAMYLCASSLERQGVLAYEQYFGPGTRLTVT.

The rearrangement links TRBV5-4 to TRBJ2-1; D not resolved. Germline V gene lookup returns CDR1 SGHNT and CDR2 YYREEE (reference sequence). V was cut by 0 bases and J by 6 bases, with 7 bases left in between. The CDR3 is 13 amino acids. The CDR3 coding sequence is TGTGCCAGCAGCTTGGGGTCGACCAATGAGCAGTTCTTC. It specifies CASSLGSTNEQFF. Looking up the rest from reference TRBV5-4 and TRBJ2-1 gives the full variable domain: ETGVTQSPTHLIKTRGQQVTLRCSSQSGHNTVSWYQQALGQGPQFIFQYYREEENGRGNFPPRFSGLQFPNYSSELNVNALELDDSALYLCASSLGSTNEQFFGPGTRLTVL.

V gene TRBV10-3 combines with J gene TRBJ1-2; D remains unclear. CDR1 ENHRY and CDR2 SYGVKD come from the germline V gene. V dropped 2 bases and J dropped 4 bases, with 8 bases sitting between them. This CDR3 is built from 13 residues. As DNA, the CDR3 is TGTGCCATCAGTGAGATAGGGATCTATGGCTACACCTTC. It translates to CAISEIGIYGYTF.

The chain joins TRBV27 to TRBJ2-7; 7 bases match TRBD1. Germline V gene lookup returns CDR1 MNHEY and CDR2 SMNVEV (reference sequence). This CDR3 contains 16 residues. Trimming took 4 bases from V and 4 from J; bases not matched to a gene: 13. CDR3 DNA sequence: TGTGCCAGCAGTTCCATCTTCTACAGGGGTTTGTACGAGCAGTACTTC. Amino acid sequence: CASSSIFYRGLYEQYF.